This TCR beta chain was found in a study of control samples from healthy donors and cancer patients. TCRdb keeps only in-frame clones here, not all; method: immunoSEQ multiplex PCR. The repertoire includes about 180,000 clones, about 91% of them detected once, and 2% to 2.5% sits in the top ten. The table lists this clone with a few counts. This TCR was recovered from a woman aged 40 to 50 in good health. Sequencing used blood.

This CDR3 is CASSLQGPDSPLHF. The CDR3 DNA reads as TGTGCCAGCAGTCTACAGGGCCCTGATTCACCCCTCCACTTT. The chain recombines TRBV2 with TRBJ1-6; a possible D gene is TRBD1 (6 bases). V lost 5 bases and J 8 bases, leaving 13 bases between the germline ends. The CDR3 consists of 14 residues. The germline V gene encodes CDR1 SNHLY and CDR2 FYNNEI.